This TCR beta chain derives from a study of metastatic and nonmetastatic thyroid tumors. Trimming shortened V by 0 bases and J by 8 bases, and 22 bases separated the two germline ends. In germline, CDR1 is SGHAT, CDR2 FQNNGV. This CDR3 is built from 17 residues. No patient had received any treatment before thyroid surgery. MiXCR reprocessed the PCR reads for TCRdb. Of some 40,000 clones in the sample, approximately 20% were seen once. The sequenced sample consisted of blood. The genes are TRBV11-2 and TRBJ1-2; D gene unclear. This TCR was sampled from a female donor with papillary thyroid cancer or a benign thyroid nodule (not recorded which). Some clones in this sample may be carry-over from other donors' samples. This CDR3 is CASSLDISWGLLVGYTF. CDR3 DNA sequence: TGTGCCAGCAGCTTAGATATTTCCTGGGGTCTTCTCGTGGGCTACACCTTC.